This is a list of T cell receptor beta chains from one sample in a study of molecular identifiers for immune sequencing clone quantification. Each CDR3 protein gets one entry after TCRdb re-called the PCR reads with MiXCR. The repertoire has fewer than 350,000 distinct CDR3 sequences, about 20% of them found once; the top ten carry 0.81%. Sample: naive CD8+ T cells from blood, with Jurkat cell RNA spiked in. The receptors stem from a human donor in good health. Some libraries in this study had Jurkat cell RNA spiked in. Both conserved end residues are part of each CDR3. A D gene is named only where the DNA matches it firmly. Rows give clone size only sometimes, using once, few, many, or a class for an expanded clone.

J gene	V gene	D gene	clone size	CDR3 DNA	CDR3 protein
TRBJ2-7	TRBV6-2/TRBV6-3	TRBD1	many	TGTGCCAGCAGTTACTTGGACAGGGCCTACGAGCAGTACTTC	CASSYLDRAYEQYF
TRBJ2-7	TRBV11-3	TRBD1	few	TGTGCCAGCAGCTACTCCGGGACAGGGGTCCACGAGCAGTACTTC	CASSYSGTGVHEQYF
TRBJ2-1	TRBV7-2	.	many	TGTGCCAGCAGCCCCTGGGCCAGCGGAGAGCAGTTCTTC	CASSPWASGEQFF
TRBJ1-1	TRBV27	TRBD1	many	TGTGCCACCTCCAACCAGGGGGGAAACGCTGAAGCTTTCTTT	CATSNQGGNAEAFF
TRBJ2-7	TRBV27	TRBD2	few	TGTGCCAGCAGTCCGGGACTAGCTCAGAGAACCTACGAGCAGTACTTC	CASSPGLAQRTYEQYF
TRBJ2-5	TRBV6-9	.	many	TGTGCCAGCAGTTATAGCCTCGGACCCGGGACCCAGTACTTC	CASSYSLGPGTQYF
TRBJ1-6	TRBV6-1	.	many	TGTGCCAGCAGTGAAGTGGCAGGGGTGTATAATTCACCCCTCCACTTT	CASSEVAGVYNSPLHF
TRBJ1-6	TRBV7-8	.	many	TGTGCCAGCAGCCTAGGGTTCCCCCGAGGTTATAATTCACCCCTCCACTTT	CASSLGFPRGYNSPLHF
TRBJ2-7	TRBV7-9	TRBD1	many	TGTGCCAGCAGCTTACTCCCGGGACAGGGGGCGGGCGAGCAGTACTTC	CASSLLPGQGAGEQYF
TRBJ1-5	TRBV6-2/TRBV6-3	.	.	TGTGCCGGCAGTTTCCCACCTAGCAATCAGCCCCAGCATTTT	CAGSFPPSNQPQHF
TRBJ1-3	TRBV9	.	many	TGTGCCAGCAGCGACGACAGCCAAACTAGCTCTGGAAACACCATATATTTT	CASSDDSQTSSGNTIYF
TRBJ2-4	TRBV10-1	TRBD2	few	TGCGCCAGCAAGGATCGGGGGGTTCCTCTAGCCAAAAACATTCAGTACTTC	CASKDRGVPLAKNIQYF
TRBJ2-7	TRBV7-9	.	many	TGTGCCAGCAGCTTAGACGCAGGGGTCAACGAGCAGTACTTC	CASSLDAGVNEQYF
TRBJ2-7	TRBV9	.	many	TGTGCCAGCAGCGTAGGGGGAACAGAGCTATACGAGCAGTACTTC	CASSVGGTELYEQYF
TRBJ2-4	TRBV3-1	.	few	TGTGCCAGCAGCCAAGTTGGGGGGCAAAACATTCAGTACTTC	CASSQVGGQNIQYF
TRBJ2-2	TRBV6-9	.	.	TGTGCCAGCAGCATAAGCGGGACAACGGACACCGGGGAGCCGTTTTTT	CASSISGTTDTGEPFF
TRBJ1-2	TRBV29-1	.	many	TGCAGCGTTTCGGACAGTTCCTCTTATGGCTACACCTTC	CSVSDSSSYGYTF
TRBJ1-1	TRBV15	.	many	TGTGCCACCAGCAGATCGGGTGAAGCTTTCTTT	CATSRSGEAFF
TRBJ2-2	TRBV3-1	.	many	TGTGCCAGCAGCCCGCACACCGGGGAGCTGTTTTTT	CASSPHTGELFF
TRBJ1-1	TRBV30	.	many	TGTGCCTGGAGCGAAGCACTCGCGGGGACTGAAGCTTTCTTT	CAWSEALAGTEAFF
TRBJ2-7	TRBV30	TRBD1	many	TGTGCCTGGAGCCCGGGACAGGGGTATGAGCAGTACTTC	CAWSPGQGYEQYF
TRBJ2-3	TRBV27	.	many	TGTGCCAGCAGTCCCAGGGTCACAGATACGCAGTATTTT	CASSPRVTDTQYF
TRBJ1-2	TRBV6-2/TRBV6-3	.	many	TGTGCCAGCAGGCCGGTGCCTGGGGATTTATCCTATGGCTACACCTTC	CASRPVPGDLSYGYTF
TRBJ2-7	TRBV4-3	.	many	TGCGCCAGCAGCCAAGAGGTCGGATACGAGCAGTACTTC	CASSQEVGYEQYF
TRBJ1-2	TRBV12-3/TRBV12-4	.	many	TGTGCCAGCAGTTTGAAGATCGGGCACAGCTATGGCTACACCTTC	CASSLKIGHSYGYTF
TRBJ1-4	TRBV7-9	.	.	TGTGCCAGCAGCCCCACAGGCGTTGAAAAACTGTTTTTT	CASSPTGVEKLFF
TRBJ2-1	TRBV12-3/TRBV12-4	.	many	TGTGCCAGCAGTCCCGGGTACAATGAGCAGTTCTTC	CASSPGYNEQFF
TRBJ2-5	TRBV4-1	TRBD2	many	TGCGCCAGCAGAGCGACTAGCGGGGCTGAGACCCAGTACTTC	CASRATSGAETQYF
TRBJ2-4	TRBV7-8	.	many	TGTGCCAGCAGCTTAGACGCTTTAGCCAAAAACATTCAGTACTTC	CASSLDALAKNIQYF
TRBJ2-2	TRBV19	.	few	TGTGCCAGTAGTCCCACAATTCACAGGGAGGGGACGAACACCGGGGAGCTGTTTTTT	CASSPTIHREGTNTGELFF
TRBJ2-1	TRBV5-6	TRBD2	many	TGTGCCAGCAGCTTTGGACTAGCGGACAATGAGCAGTTCTTC	CASSFGLADNEQFF
TRBJ2-7	TRBV15	TRBD2	many	TGTGCCACCAGCAGAGAACTAGCGGCCTCCTACGAGCAGTACTTC	CATSRELAASYEQYF
TRBJ2-7	TRBV25-1	TRBD1	few	TGTGCCAGCACACAGGGGGGCCACGAGCAGTACTTC	CASTQGGHEQYF
TRBJ2-1	TRBV7-3	.	many	TGTGCCAGCAGCTTAAACGGGGGTAGGGCCTACAATGAGCAGTTCTTC	CASSLNGGRAYNEQFF
TRBJ2-1	TRBV4-3	TRBD1	.	TGCGCCAGCAGCCAAGGGACAGGGCCGTTCTCCTACAATGAGCAGTTCTTC	CASSQGTGPFSYNEQFF
TRBJ1-6	TRBV5-6	.	many	TGTGCCAGCAGCGACGGTACAGGTTCACCCCTCCACTTT	CASSDGTGSPLHF
TRBJ1-1	TRBV29-1	TRBD1	many	TGCAGCGTTGAAGGGGACAGGGATGGGTATAACACTGAAGCTTTCTTT	CSVEGDRDGYNTEAFF
TRBJ1-4	TRBV9	TRBD1	many	TGTGCCAGCAGCGCCGGACAGGGGGCGGCAACTAATGAAAAACTGTTTTTT	CASSAGQGAATNEKLFF
TRBJ2-3	TRBV7-2	TRBD1	.	TGTGCCAGCAGCACGACAGGGTTAGAAGATACGCAGTATTTT	CASSTTGLEDTQYF
TRBJ1-6	TRBV23-1	.	many	TGCGCCAGCAGTCACGATACCTGCGACAGACTAAATTCACCCCTCCACTTT	CASSHDTCDRLNSPLHF
TRBJ2-5	TRBV6-5	.	many	TGTGCCAGCAGTTCAGGGGCCCTCCAGACCCAGTACTTC	CASSSGALQTQYF
TRBJ2-3	TRBV7-9	TRBD2	many	TGTGCCAGCAGCCCTATACTAGCGGGAGAAATAGATACGCAGTATTTT	CASSPILAGEIDTQYF
TRBJ2-1	TRBV20-1	.	many	TGCAGTGCCAATATATGGGACCAGTCGTGGAATGAGCAGTTCTTC	CSANIWDQSWNEQFF
TRBJ1-1	TRBV4-3	.	.	TGCGCCAGCAGCCTAGAAAGGATAGGGAGCGCTGAAACTTTCTTT	CASSLERIGSAETFF
TRBJ1-5	TRBV6-2/TRBV6-3	.	many	TGTGCCAGCAGTTACTCCCGAGTTCATCAGCCCCAGCATTTT	CASSYSRVHQPQHF
TRBJ1-2	TRBV5-8	.	many	TGTGCCAGCAGCTTGAGCGGCTACACCTTC	CASSLSGYTF
TRBJ1-4	TRBV27	TRBD1	.	TGTGCCAGCAGTCATGGGACAGTTGAAAAACTGTTTTTT	CASSHGTVEKLFF
TRBJ2-7	TRBV5-1	TRBD1	many	TGCGCCAGCAGCTTGGACCCTCCGGGACAGCTCAGCTACGAGCAGTACTTC	CASSLDPPGQLSYEQYF
TRBJ2-3	TRBV19	TRBD1	many	TGTGCCAGTACCCCAAGCCGACAGGGGGGGTTCGCAGATACGCAGTATTTT	CASTPSRQGGFADTQYF
TRBJ1-4	TRBV29-1	TRBD1	.	TGCAGCGTTGCAGGGGGAACTGAAAAACTGTTTTTT	CSVAGGTEKLFF
TRBJ2-5	TRBV28	TRBD1	.	TGTGCCAGCAGTGCCCTGCTCGCTAGACAGGGTGGGGAGACCCAGTACTTC	CASSALLARQGGETQYF